Sequencing of this TCR beta chain was carried out in a study of T cell repertoires and HLA-DP antigens. In the study overall: Versus self, one alloantigen differed at one groove amino acid, the other at ten.

Germline values: CDR1 SGHTA, CDR2 FQGNSA. The CDR3 is 14 residues long. J lost 11 bases, V lost 4 bases, and 7 bases had no gene match. Sequencing used immunoSEQ multiplex PCR; TCRdb keeps in-frame clones, though not all of them. The sample records 85,000 to 90,000 clones, about nine tenths being singletons. General study results and limits: Sorted CD137+ cells had clonality roughly 0.39 against both alloantigens, versus about 0.04 pre-culture.

Worth noting for this clone: What it binds is unknown.

The rearrangement links TRBV7-2 to TRBJ1-6; 8 nucleotides line up with TRBD1. The clonotype comes from a man aged 50 to 60 in good health and CMV-seronegative. The specimen was CD4+ T cells from PBMCs. The chain's CDR3 is CASSSIGQGAPLHF. DNA for the CDR3: TGTGCCAGCAGCTCGATCGGACAGGGCGCACCCCTCCACTTT.